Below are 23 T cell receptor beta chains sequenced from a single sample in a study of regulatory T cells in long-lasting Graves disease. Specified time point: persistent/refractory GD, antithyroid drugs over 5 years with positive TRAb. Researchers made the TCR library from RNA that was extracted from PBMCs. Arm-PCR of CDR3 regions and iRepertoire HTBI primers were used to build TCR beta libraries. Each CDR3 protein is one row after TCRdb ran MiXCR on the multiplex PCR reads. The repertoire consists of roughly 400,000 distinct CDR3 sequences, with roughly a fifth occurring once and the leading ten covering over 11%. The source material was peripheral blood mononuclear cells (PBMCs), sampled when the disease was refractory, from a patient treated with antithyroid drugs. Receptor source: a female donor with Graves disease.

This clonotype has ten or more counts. The DNA for the CDR3 is TGTGCCACCAGCAGCCCTTGGGCGGATGAGCAGTTCTTC. Its translation: CATSSPWADEQFF. This chain joins TRBV15 and TRBJ2-1; D unresolved. The CDR3 consists of 13 residues. Germline CDR1 and CDR2: LNHNV and YYDKDF (reference sequence). V was trimmed by 3 bases and J by 8 bases, leaving 11 bases between them.

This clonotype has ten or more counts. The CDR3 nucleotides read TGTGCCAGCAGCGTACAGAGTACGAACACTGAAGCTTTCTTT. Its translation: CASSVQSTNTEAFF. The gene calls are TRBV9 and TRBJ1-1; D remains unclear. There are 14 residues in the CDR3. Trimming took off 1 base at V and 1 base at J, with 8 bases between the two ends. Germline V CDR1 and CDR2: SGDLS, YYNGEE.

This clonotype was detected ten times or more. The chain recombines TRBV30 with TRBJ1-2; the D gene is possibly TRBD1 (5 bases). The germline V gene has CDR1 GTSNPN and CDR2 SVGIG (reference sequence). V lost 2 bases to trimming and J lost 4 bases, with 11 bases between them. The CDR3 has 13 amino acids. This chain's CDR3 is CAWSRDRPYGYTF. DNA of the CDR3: TGTGCCTGGAGTCGGGACCGACCCTATGGCTACACCTTC.

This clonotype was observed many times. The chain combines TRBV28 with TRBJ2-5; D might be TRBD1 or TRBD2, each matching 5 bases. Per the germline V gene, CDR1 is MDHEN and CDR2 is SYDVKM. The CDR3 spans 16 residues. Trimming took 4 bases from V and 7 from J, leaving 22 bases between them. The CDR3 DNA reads TGTGCCAGCAGTTCCCGGGACCAGGAAGAAGTAGGGACCCAGTACTTC. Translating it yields CASSSRDQEEVGTQYF.

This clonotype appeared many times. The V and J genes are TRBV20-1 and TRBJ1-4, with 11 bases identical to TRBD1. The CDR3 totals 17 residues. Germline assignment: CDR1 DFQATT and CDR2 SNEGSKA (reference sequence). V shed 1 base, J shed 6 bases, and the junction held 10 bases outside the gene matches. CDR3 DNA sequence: TGCAGTGCTAGAGGCCTCTCCACGGGACAGGGGGATGAAAAACTGTTTTTT. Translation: CSARGLSTGQGDEKLFF.

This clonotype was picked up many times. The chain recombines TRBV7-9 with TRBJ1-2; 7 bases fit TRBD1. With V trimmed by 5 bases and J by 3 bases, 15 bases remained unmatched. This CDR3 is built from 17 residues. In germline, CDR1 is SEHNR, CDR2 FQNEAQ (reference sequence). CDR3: CASSVLSPTGYDYGYTF. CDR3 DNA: TGTGCCAGCAGCGTCCTAAGCCCGACAGGGTATGACTATGGCTACACCTTC.

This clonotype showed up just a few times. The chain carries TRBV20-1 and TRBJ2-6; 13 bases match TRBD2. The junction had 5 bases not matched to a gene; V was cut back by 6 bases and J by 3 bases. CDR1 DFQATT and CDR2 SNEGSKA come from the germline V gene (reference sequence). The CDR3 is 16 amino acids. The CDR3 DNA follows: TGCAGTGCAAGGACTAGCGGGAGTGGTGGGGCCAACGTCCTGACTTTC. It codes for CSARTSGSGGANVLTF.

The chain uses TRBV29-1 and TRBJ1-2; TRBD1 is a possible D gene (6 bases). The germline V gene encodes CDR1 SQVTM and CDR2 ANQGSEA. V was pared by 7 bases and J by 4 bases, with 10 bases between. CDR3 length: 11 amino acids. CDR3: CSADRRYGYTF. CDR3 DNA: TGCAGCGCCGACAGGCGCTATGGCTACACCTTC. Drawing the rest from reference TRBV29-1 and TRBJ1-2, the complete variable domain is SAVISQKPSRDICQRGTSLTIQCQVDSQVTMMFWYRQQPGQSLTLIATANQGSEATYESGFVIDKFPISRPNLTFSTLTVSNMSPEDSSIYLCSADRRYGYTFGSGTRLTVV.

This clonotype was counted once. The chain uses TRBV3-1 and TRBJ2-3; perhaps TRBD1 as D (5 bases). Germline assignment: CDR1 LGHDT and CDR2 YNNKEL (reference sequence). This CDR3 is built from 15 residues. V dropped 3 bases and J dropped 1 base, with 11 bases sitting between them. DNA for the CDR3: TGTGCCAGCAGCCAGCAGGGAACCCGCACAGATACGCAGTATTTT. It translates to CASSQQGTRTDTQYF.

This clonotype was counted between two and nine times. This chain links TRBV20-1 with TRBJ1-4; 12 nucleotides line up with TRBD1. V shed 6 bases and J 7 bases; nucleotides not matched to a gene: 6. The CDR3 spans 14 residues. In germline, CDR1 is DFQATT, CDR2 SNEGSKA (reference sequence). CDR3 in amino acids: CSAGGQGAGEKLFF. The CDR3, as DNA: TGCAGTGCGGGGGGACAGGGGGCCGGTGAAAAACTGTTTTTT.

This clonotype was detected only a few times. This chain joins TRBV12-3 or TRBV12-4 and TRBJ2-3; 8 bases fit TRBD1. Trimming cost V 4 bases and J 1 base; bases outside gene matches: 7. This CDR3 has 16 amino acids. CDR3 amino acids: CASSSQGAVGTDTQYF. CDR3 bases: TGTGCCAGCAGTTCTCAGGGGGCAGTGGGCACAGATACGCAGTATTTT.

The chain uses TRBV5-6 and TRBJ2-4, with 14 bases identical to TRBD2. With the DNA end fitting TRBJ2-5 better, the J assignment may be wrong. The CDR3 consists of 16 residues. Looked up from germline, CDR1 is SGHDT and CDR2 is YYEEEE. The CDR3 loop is CASSPLGTSGRETQYF. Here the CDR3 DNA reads TGTGCCAGCTCTCCATTAGGGACTAGCGGGAGAGAGACCCAGTACTTC.

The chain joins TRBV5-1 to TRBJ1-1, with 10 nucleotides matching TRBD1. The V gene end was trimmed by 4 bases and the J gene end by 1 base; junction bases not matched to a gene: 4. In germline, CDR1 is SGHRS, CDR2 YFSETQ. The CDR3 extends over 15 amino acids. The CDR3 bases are TGCGCCAGCAGCCGGGGACAGGGGCCGAACACTGAAGCTTTCTTT. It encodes CASSRGQGPNTEAFF.

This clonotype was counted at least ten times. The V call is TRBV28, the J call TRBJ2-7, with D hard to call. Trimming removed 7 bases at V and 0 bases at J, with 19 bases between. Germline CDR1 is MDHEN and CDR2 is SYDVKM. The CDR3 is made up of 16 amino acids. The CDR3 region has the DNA TGTGCCAGCACCCTATCGCCGGGTAGAATCTCCTACGAGCAGTACTTC. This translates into CASTLSPGRISYEQYF. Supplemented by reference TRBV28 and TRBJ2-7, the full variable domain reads DVKVTQSSRYLVKRTGEKVFLECVQDMDHENMFWYRQDPGLGLRLIYFSYDVKMKEKGDIPEGYSVSREKKERFSLILESASTNQTSMYLCASTLSPGRISYEQYFGPGTRLTVT.

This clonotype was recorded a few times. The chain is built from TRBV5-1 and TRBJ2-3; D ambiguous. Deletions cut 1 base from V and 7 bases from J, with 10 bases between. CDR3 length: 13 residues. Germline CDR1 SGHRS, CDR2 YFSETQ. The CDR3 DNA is TGCGCCAGCAGCTTGACACAAACACATACGCAGTATTTT. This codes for CASSLTQTHTQYF.

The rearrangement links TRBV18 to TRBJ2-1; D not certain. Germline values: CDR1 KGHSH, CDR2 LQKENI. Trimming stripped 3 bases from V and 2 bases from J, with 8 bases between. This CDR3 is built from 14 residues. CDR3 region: CASSPPGTYNEQFF. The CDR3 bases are TGTGCCAGCTCACCCCCAGGAACCTACAATGAGCAGTTCTTC.

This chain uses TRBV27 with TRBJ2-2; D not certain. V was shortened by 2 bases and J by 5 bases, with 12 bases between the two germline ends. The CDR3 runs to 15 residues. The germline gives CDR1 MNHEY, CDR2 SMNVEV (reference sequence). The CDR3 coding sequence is TGTGCCAGCAGTTTAGGGCCGTCCCCGACCGGGGAGCTGTTTTTT. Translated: CASSLGPSPTGELFF.

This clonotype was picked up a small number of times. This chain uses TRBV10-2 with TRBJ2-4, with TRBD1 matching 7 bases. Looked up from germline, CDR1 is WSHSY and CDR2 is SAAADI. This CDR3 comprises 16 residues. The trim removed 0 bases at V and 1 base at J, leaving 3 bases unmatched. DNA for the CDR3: TGCGCCAGCAGTGAGTCGGGACAGCTGGCCAAAAACATTCAGTACTTC. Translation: CASSESGQLAKNIQYF.

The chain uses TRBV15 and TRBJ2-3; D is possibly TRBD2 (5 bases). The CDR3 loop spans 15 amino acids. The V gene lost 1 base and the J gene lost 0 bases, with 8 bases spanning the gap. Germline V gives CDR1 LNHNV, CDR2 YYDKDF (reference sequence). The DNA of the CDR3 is TGTGCCACCAGCAGAGCCGGGGTAAGCACAGATACGCAGTATTTT. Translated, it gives CATSRAGVSTDTQYF.

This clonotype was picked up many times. CDR3 region: CASSSGTGSPLHF. The CDR3 nucleotides read TGTGCCAGCAGCTCCGGGACAGGGTCACCCCTCCACTTT. V usage is TRBV11-2 and J usage is TRBJ1-6; 9 nucleotides align to TRBD1. Germline V lookup: CDR1 SGHAT, CDR2 FQNNGV. The CDR3 covers 13 residues. V shed 4 bases, J shed 10 bases, and the junction held 2 bases outside the gene matches.

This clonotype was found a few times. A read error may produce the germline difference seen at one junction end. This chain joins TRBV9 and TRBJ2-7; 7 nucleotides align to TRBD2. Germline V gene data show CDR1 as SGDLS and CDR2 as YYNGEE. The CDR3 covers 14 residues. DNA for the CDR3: TGTGCCAACAGCGCCCCGGGCCGGGAGGTCGAGCAGTACTTC. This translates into CANSAPGREVEQYF.

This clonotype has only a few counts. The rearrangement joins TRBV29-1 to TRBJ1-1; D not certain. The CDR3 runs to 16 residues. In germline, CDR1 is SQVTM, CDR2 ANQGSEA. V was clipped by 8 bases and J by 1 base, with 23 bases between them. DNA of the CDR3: TGCAGCTTCCTCCCCGAAATCCAAGGGCCGAACACTGAAGCTTTCTTT. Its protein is CSFLPEIQGPNTEAFF.

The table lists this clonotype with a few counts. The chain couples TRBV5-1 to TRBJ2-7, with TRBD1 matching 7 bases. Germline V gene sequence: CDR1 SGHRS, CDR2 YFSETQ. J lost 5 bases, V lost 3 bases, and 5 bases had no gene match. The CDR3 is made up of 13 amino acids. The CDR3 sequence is CASSSTGRDEQYF. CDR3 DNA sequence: TGCGCCAGCAGCTCGACAGGGAGAGACGAGCAGTACTTC.